This TCR beta chain derives from a study of T-cell reconstitution after alpha-beta-depleted transplantation in children. Library preparation (for TCRbeta) was performed with unique molecular identifiers. TCRdb reprocessed the PCR reads with MiXCR, giving one entry per CDR3 protein. The data show around 400,000 distinct CDR3 sequences, about a fifth seen once. Germline assignment: CDR1 MDHEN and CDR2 SYDVKM. The V segment lost 6 bases and the J segment 6 bases; nucleotides outside the gene matches: 11. This CDR3 comprises 15 residues. Sequencing used PBMCs from the stem cell graft donor, obtained from the stem cell graft. This chain uses TRBV28 with TRBJ2-1; 7 bases are shared with TRBD2. This clonotype was obtained from a human donor who donated a stem cell graft to a child with acute myeloid leukemia. CDR3 DNA: TGTGCCAGCAGGCCCGCCAGCGGGAAAGGCAATGAGCAGTTCTTC. Its translation: CASRPASGKGNEQFF.